A single T cell receptor beta chain is shown here with its context. This clonotype has only a few counts. No cognate antigen has been identified for it. There are no base qualities to consult, and no much larger clone falls within one base. There are 15 amino acids in the CDR3, from cysteine to phenylalanine inclusive. Left in the record is the CDR3 DNA by itself, 45 bases read in frame from the first base. V and J are trimmed by 3 bases and 5 bases, and the gene matches miss 10 bases of the junction. Based on the germline V gene, the CDR1 and CDR2 sequences are SGDLS and YYNGEE. The data derive from a study of T cells in Graves' hyperthyroidism and ophthalmopathy (dated by TCRdb to about 2019). Looking at the study overall: Peripheral blood was collected at initial diagnosis, before any treatment. To identify TCR V-J signatures that set the groups apart, the researchers used a discovery cohort of 100 or so patients, made up of 40 to 45 with Graves' ophthalmopathy and 57 with stable Graves' hyperthyroidism. Prospective prediction of ophthalmopathy was tested in an independent validation cohort consisting of some 20 hyperthyroidism patients and 15 to 17 patients who later progressed to ophthalmopathy. The 100 discovery patients were randomly split 7:3 into training and test sets. Thyroid tissue and blood T-cell repertoires from roughly six Graves' hyperthyroidism patients were also compared in the study. Once sampling was done, hyperthyroidism patients were given methimazole at a starting dose of 30 mg daily, whereas ophthalmopathy patients were given high-dose intravenous methylprednisolone. According to the paper, TCR Vbeta CDR3 sequencing was carried out on some 140 peripheral blood samples, which came from fewer than 50 ophthalmopathy, 75 or so hyperthyroidism and 17 progressor patients.

A patient counted as having stable Graves' hyperthyroidism if no progression to ophthalmopathy occurred over 18 months of follow-up. Hyperthyroidism patients were newly diagnosed, had a disease duration of under 2 months, and were aged 18 to 65 years. Exclusion was applied to patients with uncontrolled infections, other autoimmune diseases, pregnancy or lactation. Diagnoses were based on clinical symptoms, serum thyroxine and TRAb, thyroid ultrasound and orbital computed tomography. PBMCs were separated from under 11 ml of fresh peripheral blood using Ficoll-Paque density gradient centrifugation. Total RNA was extracted with Trizol reagent, and quality was checked on an Agilent 2100 Bioanalyzer. TCR beta CDR3 regions were amplified from RNA transcripts. For the first round of RT-PCR on the TCR CDR3, the HTBI primer set was used together with the Qiagen OneStep RT-PCR kit. The libraries were constructed in a second round of multiplex PCR and then size-selected and purified. The libraries were sequenced on an Illumina HiSeq2000 using paired-end 100 bp reads. The authors' pipeline ran thus. SOAPnuke was used to process the raw data, throwing out any read that contained adapters or uncalled bases, had a mean Phred below 15, or lacked an exact constant-primer or identifier match. High-quality paired reads were merged with COPE v1.2.5, and unique nucleotide sequences were defined as clonotypes. Clonotypes were aligned to IMGT TRBV, TRBD and TRBJ reference segments using MiTCR v1.1. Only V-J combinations with frequency above 0.0001, covering about 99% of repertoires, were analysed. The TCS score was defined as F50 (clonal expansion) divided by E x V (chaos), with BLOSUM62-based TCRdist calculated between CDR3 peptides within each V-J. Welch's t-statistics and random forest reduced 450 to 600 V-J features to around 14, which were used in a naive Bayes classifier (R e1071). The similarity between thyroid and blood repertoires was quantified using the Morisita-Horn index. TCRdb ran its own pipeline on the public reads, namely fastp trimming at Q25 and MiXCR clone calling, and kept in-frame beta chains. Rows are combined by CDR3 protein, so each entry shows the most common genes and DNA. These V and J calls are TCRdb output, not the study's own analysis. Counted in this sample were 700,000 to 950,000 distinct CDR3 sequences; roughly a third of them appeared once. The top ten clonotypes cover roughly 30% of the sample.

The study at large found these results: Sample size was not statistically predetermined, and investigators were not blinded to group allocation. Ophthalmopathy was separated from stable hyperthyroidism by a 13 V-J signature model, with about 86% sensitivity and about 81% specificity obtained in cross-validation and 80%/75% obtained in testing. Blood samples also contained most of the expanded thyroid clonotypes (frequency above 0.001), which suggests that blood repertoires may reflect thyroid immune responses. In validation, the model predicted progression to ophthalmopathy a median of about 6.8 months before onset, with over 60% sensitivity and 72.22% specificity.

The specimen sequenced was blood. The chain couples TRBV9 to TRBJ1-1; 7 bases in between match TRBD1. The receptor was derived from a woman in her thirties or forties with Graves' hyperthyroidism. The DNA sequence is given as TGTGCCAGCAGCGCCCCGACAGGGAGGACGACTGAAGCTTTCTTT. It translates to CASSAPTGRTTEAFF.